Each of the 20 T cell receptor beta chains below was sequenced from the same sample in a study of shared clonotypes between healthy human individuals. The repertoire was sequenced with immunoSEQ multiplex PCR; TCRdb's copy has only in-frame clones and lacks some. The sample lists around 2.1 million clones, about 92% seen once, with 1.5% to 2% in the top ten. Terminally differentiated effector memory CD45RA+ cells were excluded by CCR7 positive selection of CD45RO-negative cells. Sequences were obtained from naive CD8+ T cells from PBMCs. The receptors originated from a man between 18 and 29 years old in good health. Some clones in this sample may be carry-over from other donors' samples.

The rearrangement joins TRBV14 to TRBJ2-7; TRBD1 agrees at 7 bases. The germline gives CDR1 SGHDN, CDR2 FVKESK. The V and J ends lost 4 bases and 11 bases, in that order; junction bases with no gene match: 8. This CDR3 has 12 amino acids. Written as DNA, the CDR3 is TGTGCCAGCAGCCCATGGACAGGACAAGAGTACTTC. Amino acids: CASSPWTGQEYF. Variable domain in full (rest from reference TRBV14 and TRBJ2-7): EAGVTQFPSHSVIEKGQTVTLRCDPISGHDNLYWYRRVMGKEIKFLLHFVKESKQDESGMPNNRFLAERTGGTYSTLKVQPAELEDSGVYFCASSPWTGQEYFGPGTRLTVT.

The CDR3 sequence: CARGAPLLYEQYF. DNA for the CDR3: TGTGCCAGGGGGGCCCCGCTGTTGTACGAGCAGTACTTC. The gene calls are TRBV27 and TRBJ2-7, with D possibly being TRBD1 (6 bases). V shed 9 bases and J shed 4 bases, with 16 bases lying between them. The CDR3 loop spans 13 amino acids. CDR1 is MNHEY and CDR2 is SMNVEV in the germline V gene (reference sequence).

With regard to this clone: The same CDR3 is also encoded by other DNA sequences in this sample. The chain combines TRBV9 with TRBJ2-7, with 7 bases matching TRBD1. V trimming: 0 bases; J trimming: 2 bases; junction bases outside the gene matches: 5. This CDR3 has 15 amino acids. The germline CDR1 and CDR2 sequences are SGDLS and YYNGEE. As DNA, the CDR3 is TGTGCCAGCAGCGTAGGGACAGGTCTTACCTACGAGCAGTACTTC. Its protein is CASSVGTGLTYEQYF.

The chain uses TRBV29-1 and TRBJ1-1; tentatively, D is TRBD1 (6 bases). V lost 6 bases and J lost 4, with 12 bases in between. CDR1 and CDR2 (germline): SQVTM, ANQGSEA. The CDR3 spans 12 residues. The CDR3 reads CSVLQGPTEAFF. In nucleotides, the CDR3 is TGCAGCGTCCTACAGGGCCCCACTGAAGCTTTCTTT.

V gene TRBV7-9 combines with J gene TRBJ2-2; TRBD1 matches 10 bases. Germline V gives CDR1 SEHNR, CDR2 FQNEAQ (reference sequence). This CDR3 spans 13 amino acids. V lost 8 bases to trimming and J lost 4 bases; unmatched junction nucleotides: 1. The CDR3 reads CASGDRGTGELFF. CDR3 coding DNA: TGTGCCAGCGGGGACAGGGGCACCGGGGAGCTGTTTTTT.

The chain employs TRBV27 and TRBJ2-4; TRBD1 or TRBD2 may be the D gene (5 bases each). The V gene's germline CDR1 is MNHEY and CDR2 SMNVEV (reference sequence). The CDR3 length is 15 residues. Deletions cut 3 bases from V and 5 bases from J, with 14 bases between. The CDR3 nucleotides read TGTGCCAGCAGTTTCCGGACGGGGACGGAAAACATTCAGTACTTC. Translated: CASSFRTGTENIQYF.

This chain connects TRBV10-1 to TRBJ2-1; no definite D call. Germline V CDR1 and CDR2: WNHNN, SYGVQD (reference sequence). The length of the CDR3 is 12 residues. Trimming took off 3 bases at V and 9 bases at J, with 9 bases between the two ends. The CDR3: CASSDASSEQFF. For the CDR3, the DNA is TGCGCCAGCAGTGACGCTTCTAGTGAGCAGTTCTTC.

This sequence joins TRBV9 and TRBJ2-5; 10 bases match TRBD1. Germline V gene lookup returns CDR1 SGDLS and CDR2 YYNGEE. V trimming: 4 bases; J trimming: 5 bases; junction bases outside the gene matches: 17. The length of the CDR3 is 18 residues. In DNA, the CDR3 is TGTGCCAGCAGCACTCGACAGGGGGCTACTGGAGGAGGGGAGACCCAGTACTTC. Amino acid sequence: CASSTRQGATGGGETQYF. The full variable domain, rest sourced from reference TRBV9 and TRBJ2-5, is DSGVTQTPKHLITATGQRVTLRCSPRSGDLSVYWYQQSLDQGLQFLIQYYNGEERAKGNILERFSAQQFPDLHSELNLSSLELGDSALYFCASSTRQGATGGGETQYFGPGTRLLVL.

This clone has more than one count but fewer than ten. The gene calls are TRBV7-9 and TRBJ1-1; no definite D call. Germline V gene data show CDR1 as SEHNR and CDR2 as FQNEAQ (reference sequence). V lost 4 bases to trimming and J lost 8 bases, with 14 bases between them. The CDR3 totals 13 residues. This CDR3 reads CASSSKGLPEAFF. The CDR3 DNA is TGTGCCAGCAGCTCCAAAGGGCTACCAGAAGCTTTCTTT.

J is TRBJ1-2 and V is TRBV4-1; 7 nucleotides line up with TRBD1. The CDR3 consists of 16 residues. Germline V gene lookup returns CDR1 MGHRA and CDR2 YSYEKL. J lost 5 bases, V lost 1 base, and 10 bases had no gene match. Here the CDR3 reads CASSQATQTGAYGYTF. CDR3 sequence (DNA): TGCGCCAGCAGCCAAGCGACTCAAACAGGGGCTTATGGCTACACCTTC.

CDR3 region: CASRHGGGSGILTDTQYF. The CDR3 DNA follows: TGCGCCAGCAGACATGGCGGCGGTAGCGGGATCCTCACAGATACGCAGTATTTT. This chain connects TRBV5-1 to TRBJ2-3, with TRBD2 identical over 8 bases. The CDR3 totals 18 residues. V was clipped by 5 bases and J by 2 bases; unmatched bases: 16. Germline V CDR1 and CDR2: SGHRS, YFSETQ.

This clone was observed a single time. This sequence joins TRBV7-9 and TRBJ2-2, with 8 bases identical to TRBD2. Germline assignment: CDR1 SEHNR and CDR2 FQNEAQ (reference sequence). The CDR3 runs to 16 residues. The trim removed 4 bases at V and 1 base at J, leaving 5 bases unmatched. The CDR3 region has the DNA TGTGCCAGCAGCTCCCTACTAGCGGTGAACACCGGGGAGCTGTTTTTT. Its protein product is CASSSLLAVNTGELFF.

Points on this clone: In the same sample, other DNA sequences code for this CDR3. V gene TRBV5-6 combines with J gene TRBJ1-1, with 8 bases aligning to TRBD1. Germline CDR1 is SGHDT and CDR2 is YYEEEE. The V segment lost 4 bases and the J segment 2 bases; nucleotides outside the gene matches: 4. The CDR3 runs to 14 residues. The CDR3 loop reads CASSTGQGNTEAFF. CDR3 in DNA: TGTGCCAGCAGCACTGGACAGGGAAACACTGAAGCTTTCTTT.

This clone was found once. The junction differs from germline at one of its ends, possibly a read error. This sequence joins TRBV29-1 and TRBJ2-7, with D possibly being TRBD1 or TRBD2 (6 bases each). The CDR3 consists of 13 residues. Germline V CDR1 and CDR2: SQVTM, ANQGSEA. The CDR3: CSVEEGTPYAQYF. CDR3 nucleotides: TGCAGCGTTGAGGAGGGGACACCCTACGCGCAGTACTTC.

This clone was counted a single time. The chain combines TRBV7-9 with TRBJ2-7; TRBD2 agrees at 7 bases. V was clipped by 1 base and J by 2 bases; unmatched bases: 2. CDR1 SEHNR and CDR2 FQNEAQ come from the germline V gene (reference sequence). This CDR3 is 14 amino acids long. The CDR3 region is CASSLGSGPYEQYF. The DNA for the CDR3 is TGTGCCAGCAGCTTAGGTAGCGGGCCCTACGAGCAGTACTTC. The full variable domain, its missing parts supplied by reference TRBV7-9 and TRBJ2-7, is DTGVSQNPRHKITKRGQNVTFRCDPISEHNRLYWYRQTLGQGPEFLTYFQNEAQLEKSRLLSDRFSAERPKGSFSTLEIQRTEQGDSAMYLCASSLGSGPYEQYFGPGTRLTVT.

The chain combines TRBV27 with TRBJ1-5; no reliable D call. This CDR3 contains 15 residues. Germline V CDR1 and CDR2: MNHEY, SMNVEV (reference sequence). Trimming pared 6 bases from V and 8 bases from J, leaving 20 bases between. The CDR3 coding sequence is TGTGCCAGCAGCCCCCTCTATGCAGGTTCGGAGCCCCAGCATTTT. Translated: CASSPLYAGSEPQHF.

This chain joins TRBV10-3 and TRBJ1-2; 7 bases are a match to TRBD1. The CDR3 runs 18 residues. Germline trimming cut 4 bases from V and 4 bases from J; bases unmatched to any gene: 18. The germline V gene encodes CDR1 ENHRY and CDR2 SYGVKD. CDR3 in DNA: TGTGCCATCAGTGTACTAACAGGGGCGGAGTACGGGGTCTATGGCTACACCTTC. Protein product: CAISVLTGAEYGVYGYTF.

V gene TRBV19 combines with J gene TRBJ1-1; possibly TRBD1 for D (5 bases). Per germline, CDR1 LNHDA and CDR2 SQIVND (reference sequence). Trimming pared 5 bases from V and 4 bases from J, leaving 14 bases between. The CDR3 runs to 14 residues. The CDR3 nucleotides read TGTGCCAGTAGTTCCGGATCGGGGGGCACTGAAGCTTTCTTT. This gives the protein CASSSGSGGTEAFF.

The count of this clone is one. The rearrangement uses TRBV2 and TRBJ1-1, with 8 positions matching TRBD1. The V gene end was trimmed by 7 bases and the J gene end by 6 bases; junction bases not matched to a gene: 4. Germline CDR1 is SNHLY and CDR2 is FYNNEI. This CDR3 spans 12 amino acids. The CDR3 DNA is TGTGCCAGCAAGGACAGGGCCGCTGAAGCTTTCTTT. Protein product: CASKDRAAEAFF.

This clone showed up just once. CDR3 region: CASTTYNGDSYEQYF. The CDR3 region has the DNA TGTGCCAGCACCACGTACAACGGGGACTCCTACGAGCAGTACTTC. V usage is TRBV27 and J usage is TRBJ2-7; TRBD2 is a possible D gene (5 bases). The germline CDR1 and CDR2 sequences are MNHEY and SMNVEV (reference sequence). This CDR3 region has 15 residues. Trimming shortened V by 7 bases and J by 0 bases, and 16 bases separated the two germline ends.